A selection of T cell receptor beta chains follows, all from one sample in a study of control samples from healthy donors and cancer patients. Libraries were prepared by immunoSEQ multiplex PCR; TCRdb keeps only in-frame clonotypes and omits some of them. Of over 200,000 clones detected, roughly 82% appear once; the ten largest clones hold 13%. The sequenced material came from PBMCs. The receptors were sampled from a woman aged 55-69 years with lung cancer. Each CDR3 is given with its conserved first and last residue. The D gene is left open where the match is weak. Clone sizes are given selectively: once, few, many, or a class where the clone is expanded.

D,size,V,J,DNA,CDR3
TRBD1,-,TRBV4-1,TRBJ1-6,TGCGCCAGCAGCCAGTCCCCGGGACAGACCAATTCACCCCTCCACTTT,CASSQSPGQTNSPLHF
-,-,TRBV9,TRBJ2-2,TGTGCCAGCAGCGTGGGACCAAACACCGGGGAGCTGTTTTTT,CASSVGPNTGELFF
TRBD1,-,TRBV5-8,TRBJ1-1,TGTGCCAGCAGCTTGGATGACAGGGACACTGAAGCTTTCTTT,CASSLDDRDTEAFF
TRBD2,few,TRBV25-1,TRBJ2-2,TGTGCCAGCAGTGGTCTCGGGGGGAGAGGCACCGGGGAGCTGTTTTTT,CASSGLGGRGTGELFF
TRBD1,few,TRBV11-2,TRBJ1-5,TGTGCCAGCAGCTTAGGTGGACAGGGATATCAGCCCCAGCATTTT,CASSLGGQGYQPQHF
TRBD2,-,TRBV13,TRBJ2-7,TGTGCCAGCAGCTTGGGCGGGAGAGGCTACGAGCAGTACTTC,CASSLGGRGYEQYF
TRBD2,-,TRBV11-3,TRBJ2-1,TGTGCCAGCAGCATCGGACTAGCTTACAATGAGCAGTTCTTC,CASSIGLAYNEQFF
-,-,TRBV20-1,TRBJ2-1,TGCAGTGCTAGTTGGTCTGAGCAGTTCTTC,CSASWSEQFF
TRBD2,-,TRBV20-1,TRBJ2-1,TGCAGTGCTAGTTGGACTAGTCTGAATGAGCAGTTCTTC,CSASWTSLNEQFF
-,-,TRBV19,TRBJ1-3,TGTGCCGCAAAGGGTTCCGGAAACACCATATATTTT,CAAKGSGNTIYF
-,once,TRBV5-8,TRBJ1-2,TGTGCCAGCAGCTCGACGGGGTATGGCTACACCTTC,CASSSTGYGYTF
TRBD2,-,TRBV27,TRBJ2-2,TGTGCCAGCAGTCCTCTGACTAGCGGAAAGAACACCGGGGAGCTGTTTTTT,CASSPLTSGKNTGELFF
-,-,TRBV3-1/TRBV3-2,TRBJ2-1,TGTGCCAGCAGCCAGCTAGGGTCTGAGCAGTTCTTC,CASSQLGSEQFF
-,-,TRBV4-1,TRBJ1-4,TGCGCCAGCAGCCAAGTCGGGGCAGGAGAAGAAAAACTGTTTTTT,CASSQVGAGEEKLFF
-,-,TRBV10-3,TRBJ2-1,TGTGCCATCAGTGGCTACCCAAATGAGCAGTTCTTC,CAISGYPNEQFF
TRBD1,-,TRBV5-1,TRBJ2-5,TGCGCCAGCAGCCCAACCGGGACAGGAGAGACCCAGTACTTC,CASSPTGTGETQYF
-,-,TRBV6-5,TRBJ1-1,TGTGCCAGCAGTTACTCGTCCGTCCCAGTCACTGAAGCTTTCTTT,CASSYSSVPVTEAFF
-,-,TRBV6-6,TRBJ2-2,TGTGCCAGCAGTAGGGGGGACACCGGGGAGCTGTTTTTT,CASSRGDTGELFF
-,-,TRBV2,TRBJ1-6,TGTGCCAGCAACCAACAGGGTCAGGGGATGAATTCACCCCTCCACTTT,CASNQQGQGMNSPLHF
TRBD1,-,TRBV19,TRBJ2-2,TGTGCCAGTAGCCCCCGAGACAGGGCCACCGGGGAGCTGTTTTTT,CASSPRDRATGELFF
-,-,TRBV5-1,TRBJ2-4,TGCGCCAGCAGCTTGGCACGTGGCGGGGCCCGAGGCCAAAACATTCAGTACTTC,CASSLARGGARGQNIQYF
-,-,TRBV5-6,TRBJ2-3,TGTGCCAGCAGCTACGGGACTAGCACAGATACGCAGTATTTT,CASSYGTSTDTQYF
-,-,TRBV12-5,TRBJ1-1,TGTGCTAGTGGTCTGGACTCCTGGTCAACTGAAGCTTTCTTT,CASGLDSWSTEAFF
-,-,TRBV11-3,TRBJ2-5,TGTGCCAGCAGCTTAGAGCACGGCCCTCAAGAGACCCAGTACTTC,CASSLEHGPQETQYF
-,-,TRBV6-5,TRBJ1-5,TGTGCCAGCAGGAACGGGGGGAATCAGCCCCAGCATTTT,CASRNGGNQPQHF
TRBD1,few,TRBV12-3/TRBV12-4,TRBJ2-5,TGTGCCAGCAGGGGACAGTACCAAGAGACCCAGTACTTC,CASRGQYQETQYF
-,-,TRBV27,TRBJ2-7,TGTGCCAGCAGTTTAGGGGGCTTCAACGAGCAGTACTTC,CASSLGGFNEQYF
TRBD2,-,TRBV5-4,TRBJ2-5,TGTGCCAGCAGCTTGAAGGTAGCGGGGGGCGGTCTAGAGACCCAGTACTTC,CASSLKVAGGGLETQYF
TRBD2,-,TRBV5-1,TRBJ2-3,TGCGCCAGCAGCTTTGGATCCTTACTAGCGGGGGGCGCAGATACGCAGTATTTT,CASSFGSLLAGGADTQYF
TRBD1,-,TRBV18,TRBJ1-2,TGTGCCAGCTTCTCCGGGACAGGGGGCGCCAACTATGGCTACACCTTC,CASFSGTGGANYGYTF
-,-,TRBV7-6,TRBJ2-2,TGTGCCAGCAGCTTGAGTCTAGCGTCGAACACCGGGGAGCTGTTTTTT,CASSLSLASNTGELFF
-,-,TRBV6-6,TRBJ2-1,TGTGCCAGCAGCTCCCCCCAGGGCCATGAGCAGTTCTTC,CASSSPQGHEQFF
-,-,TRBV6-4,TRBJ1-3,TGTGCCAGCAGTGATGGGGGCGGGGCGAAAGGAAACACCATATATTTT,CASSDGGGAKGNTIYF
-,once,TRBV5-4,TRBJ2-2,TGTGCCAGCAGCCCGAGCGGGCACGCGAACACCGGGGAGCTGTTTTTT,CASSPSGHANTGELFF
TRBD1,-,TRBV28,TRBJ1-2,TGTGCCAGCAGTTTACCAGGGGGGCGGACGACCTATGGCTACACCTTC,CASSLPGGRTTYGYTF
-,-,TRBV5-4,TRBJ1-1,TGTGCCAGCACCCGGGACTCCCTAGGGAGCACTGAAGCTTTCTTT,CASTRDSLGSTEAFF
-,-,TRBV19,TRBJ2-2,TGTGCCAGTAGTATCATCCAGGCCGGGGAGCTGTTTTTT,CASSIIQAGELFF
-,-,TRBV7-9,TRBJ2-2,TGTGCCAGCAGCTCCGCGGGGAGGAACACCGGGGAGCTGTTTTTT,CASSSAGRNTGELFF
TRBD1,-,TRBV6-4,TRBJ1-1,TGTGCCAGCAGCCTCGGACAGGGCTCGGAAGCTTTCTTT,CASSLGQGSEAFF